This T cell receptor beta chain was sequenced in a study of regulatory T cells in long-lasting Graves disease (dated by TCRdb to the early 2020s). Broadly, across the study: In the newly diagnosed Graves' disease group, patients had been taking antithyroid drugs for less than 3 months. Persistent Graves' disease patients were compared with newly diagnosed Graves' disease patients by peripheral blood TCR sequencing and RNA sequencing. The study was registered as a clinical trial and conducted in China. A total of approximately 35 samples underwent TCR sequencing: some 13 from persistent and about 20 from newly diagnosed Graves' disease patients. Broader findings and caveats from the paper: Peripheral blood alone was examined, since thyroid tissue, which constituted the primary lesion, could not be accessed. TRBV28, TRBJ1-2 and TRBJ2-5 were preferentially used in persistent disease, while TRBV20-1 and TRBJ2-1 were favored in newly diagnosed disease. Only the TCR beta chain was sequenced and analyzed. The small sample size was acknowledged by the authors as a limitation that may reduce accuracy. Patients with persistent disease shared more public clonotypes (fewer than 3,000) than newly diagnosed patients did (approximately 990). Persistent Graves' disease patients showed lower TCR Shannon entropy and fewer highly expanded clones than newly diagnosed patients, suggesting clonal expansion.

Interpreted using the paper, the time point label stands for: newly diagnosed GD, antithyroid drugs for less than 3 months. For both TCR sequencing and RNA sequencing, RNA was extracted from PBMCs in TRIzol. Graves' disease was diagnosed according to American Thyroid Association guidelines. The patients came from an endocrinology department in Xi'an, China. From each patient, around 8.3 milliliters of peripheral blood was collected into an EDTA anticoagulant tube. Ficoll Paque Plus density gradient separation was used to isolate PBMCs, and no further T cell sorting was performed. An Agilent 2100 Bioanalyzer and agarose gel were used to assess RNA quality, and a NanoDrop 2000 was used to measure RNA concentration. This clonotype showed up many times. The antigen it binds to is not known. No much larger clone is present one base from it, and per-base qualities are unavailable. The library was generated by multiplex PCR. The instrument was an Illumina HiSeq 4000. To build TCR beta libraries, CDR3 regions were amplified by Arm-PCR using iRepertoire HTBI primers. Gel purification was performed on PCR products prior to sequencing. Per the source publication's procedure: Gene usage analysis of CDR3 amino acid clonotypes used the 62 TRBV and 12 to 15 TRBJ segments found across samples. Filtered high-quality paired reads were merged into contigs using COPE and FqMerger. Contigs were aligned with BLAST to IMGT TRBV, TRBD and TRBJ reference genes, and CDR3 was defined per IMGT. Highly expanded clones were defined as clonotypes with a frequency above 0.1%. Shannon entropy was used to measure repertoire diversity, and the Gini coefficient was used to measure V-J evenness. Public clonotypes were defined as clonotypes shared by more than one individual. TCRdb passed the public sequencing reads through fastp at Q25 and MiXCR, retaining productive beta sequences. Each CDR3 protein appears once, grouped with its most common genes and DNA. The V and J calls were determined by TCRdb, not by the authors. The sample has some 250,000 distinct CDR3 sequences on record, approximately 20% of them singletons. The top ten clonotypes cover approximately 14% of the sample.

Between the V and J ends, shortened by 0 bases and 2 bases respectively, the junction contains 14 bases. The CDR3 holds 16 amino acids from the cysteine to the phenylalanine. Only the CDR3 DNA is retained, 48 bases long and in frame from the first base. Looking up the germline V gene yields CDR1 KGHSH and CDR2 LQKENI. The same data also contributed to another study, on T cells in Graves' hyperthyroidism and ophthalmopathy. The second study's authors report: A patient counted as having stable Graves' hyperthyroidism if no progression to ophthalmopathy occurred over 18 months of follow-up. Hyperthyroidism patients were newly diagnosed, had a disease duration of under 2 months, and were aged 18 to 65 years. Exclusion was applied to patients with uncontrolled infections, other autoimmune diseases, pregnancy or lactation. Diagnoses relied on clinical symptoms, serum thyroxine and TRAb, thyroid ultrasound and orbital computed tomography. For the first round of RT-PCR on the TCR CDR3, the HTBI primer set was used together with the Qiagen OneStep RT-PCR kit. Most expanded thyroid clonotypes (frequency above 0.001) were also detected in blood, suggesting blood repertoires may reflect thyroid immune responses. A model built on a 13 V-J signature distinguished ophthalmopathy from stable hyperthyroidism, reaching roughly 88% sensitivity and 81.08% specificity in cross-validation and 80%/75% in testing. In validation, the model predicted progression to ophthalmopathy with 55% to 71% sensitivity and about 72% specificity, a median of approximately 6.5 months before onset. To identify distinguishing TCR V-J signatures, a discovery cohort of about 100 patients was used, comprising 43 with Graves' ophthalmopathy and approximately 57 with stable Graves' hyperthyroidism. Prospective prediction of ophthalmopathy was tested in an independent validation cohort of 18 hyperthyroidism patients and 15 to 17 patients who later progressed to ophthalmopathy. For training and testing, the 95 to 100 patients in the discovery cohort were randomly divided in a 7:3 ratio. The study also compared thyroid tissue and blood T-cell repertoires from several Graves' hyperthyroidism patients. After blood sampling, hyperthyroidism patients were treated with methimazole at a starting dose of 30 mg daily, and ophthalmopathy patients were treated with high-dose intravenous methylprednisolone. Libraries were constructed in a second round of multiplex PCR, after which size selection and purification were carried out. The libraries were sequenced on an Illumina HiSeq2000 using paired-end 100 bp reads. SOAPnuke was used to process the raw data, removing reads that contained adapters or uncalled bases, had a mean Phred below 15, or lacked an exact match to the constant primer or identifier. COPE v1.2.5 was used to merge the high-quality paired reads, and each unique nucleotide sequence was defined as a clonotype. MiTCR v1.1 was used to align the clonotypes against IMGT TRBV, TRBD and TRBJ reference segments. The analysis included only V-J combinations with a frequency above 0.0001, which together covered more than 99% of the repertoires. A TCS score was defined as the ratio of F50 (clonal expansion) to E x V (chaos), with BLOSUM62-based TCRdist applied between CDR3 peptides within each V-J. Welch's t-statistics and random forest reduced 514 V-J features to fewer than 15, which were used in a naive Bayes classifier (R e1071). No statistical method was used to set the sample size in advance, and investigators knew the group allocation. The paper describes TCR Vbeta CDR3 sequencing of some 130 peripheral blood samples, made up of 43 ophthalmopathy patients, some 80 hyperthyroidism patients and some 17 progressor patients.

Sequencing used peripheral blood mononuclear cells (PBMCs), obtained at new diagnosis, from a patient treated with antithyroid drugs. This receptor was obtained from a woman aged 25-40 years with Graves disease. Donor details come from another sample of the same person, matched by shared clones. Here the chain combines TRBV18 and TRBJ2-7; the D gene is perhaps TRBD1, from 6 matching bases. The CDR3 reads CASSPPTGGPTYEQYF. The DNA is as follows: TGTGCCAGCTCACCACCGACAGGCGGGCCCACCTACGAGCAGTACTTC. When the CDR3 is completed using the reference TRBV18 and TRBJ2-7 genes on either side, the full variable domain is NAGVMQNPRHLVRRRGQEARLRCSPMKGHSHVYWYRQLPEEGLKFMVYLQKENIIDESGMPKERFSAEFPKEGPSILRIQQVVRGDSAAYFCASSPPTGGPTYEQYFGPGTRLTVT.